These T cell receptor beta chains were read from a single sample in a study of blood T cells in healthy people across ages. TCRdb processed the 5' RACE reads anew with MiXCR; each CDR3 protein has one entry. In the table there are hundreds of thousands of distinct CDR3 sequences, about 53% of which are singletons. Input material: blood. These TCRs come from a man older than 75 in good health. Both conserved end residues are part of each CDR3. Each record gives: clone size, J gene, CDR3 length, V gene, D gene, CDR3 DNA, CDR3 protein. The D gene is left open where the match is weak. Not all rows give a size; the values are once, few, many and, for expanded clones, a class.

few,TRBJ2-7,15,TRBV9,.,TGTGCCAGCAGCGTAGAAGGCGGGTTCTCCTACGAGCAGTACTTC,CASSVEGGFSYEQYF
.,TRBJ2-3,11,TRBV24-1,.,TGTGCCACCGCAGCTAGGGGTAACGCGTATTTT,CATAARGNAYF
.,TRBJ2-6,16,TRBV5-1,.,TGCGCCAGCAGCGTGACATTTCCCTCTGGGGCCAACGTCCTGACTTTC,CASSVTFPSGANVLTF
.,TRBJ2-2,14,TRBV18,.,TGTGCCAGCTCACCAAACAGGCAGACCGGGGAGCTGTTTTTT,CASSPNRQTGELFF
few,TRBJ1-4,13,TRBV4-1,.,TGCGCCAGCAGCTGGACGGGTGGTGAAAAACTGTTTTTT,CASSWTGGEKLFF
few,TRBJ2-7,14,TRBV10-3,.,TGTGCCACCACATGGAGAGGTGACTCCTACGAGCAGTACTTC,CATTWRGDSYEQYF
.,TRBJ2-1,13,TRBV5-1,.,TGCGCCAGCAGCGCAAGGACGGAGACTGAGCAGTTCTTC,CASSARTETEQFF
.,TRBJ1-2,15,TRBV7-2,.,TGTGCCAGCAGCCCTAGTCGGGGGAAGGGAGATGGCTACACCTTC,CASSPSRGKGDGYTF
.,TRBJ1-2,15,TRBV5-1,.,TGCGCCAGCAGCTTGGACGGATCCAAAACCTATGGCTACACCTTC,CASSLDGSKTYGYTF
.,TRBJ2-5,15,TRBV28,.,TGTGCCAGCAGCCCCGCCCCCTTAGCGGAAGAGACCCAGTACTTC,CASSPAPLAEETQYF
.,TRBJ2-7,15,TRBV3-1,TRBD2,TGTGCCAGCAGCCAAGAGGCCCTGGGGGGGTACGAGCAGTACTTC,CASSQEALGGYEQYF
few,TRBJ2-7,16,TRBV20-1,TRBD2,TGCAGTGCTAGAGATCCGACTAGCGGAACCTACAATGAGCAGTACTTC,CSARDPTSGTYNEQYF
.,TRBJ2-7,16,TRBV21-1,.,TGTGCCAGCAGCCCCTGGGGACAGGGTTTATCCTACGAGCAGTACTTC,CASSPWGQGLSYEQYF
few,TRBJ2-7,16,TRBV5-1,TRBD2,TGCGCCAGCAGCTTGGCGCTCGGGAGGAGCACCTACGAGCAGTACTTC,CASSLALGRSTYEQYF
.,TRBJ2-3,16,TRBV7-3,TRBD2,TGTGCCAGCGGCACCCCTAGCGGGACGGGCACAGATACGCAGTATTTT,CASGTPSGTGTDTQYF
.,TRBJ2-1,16,TRBV2,.,TGTGCCAGCAGTTCCGGACTAACTGGGGCCGGGAATGAGCAGTTCTTC,CASSSGLTGAGNEQFF
.,TRBJ2-1,11,TRBV24-1,.,TGTGCCACCGAGGAAACCAATGAGCAGTTCTTC,CATEETNEQFF
.,TRBJ2-7,12,TRBV7-9,TRBD1,TGTGCCAGCAGTCCGGACAGGGAGGAGGAGTACTTC,CASSPDREEEYF
.,TRBJ2-7,16,TRBV7-3,TRBD1,TGTGCCAGCAGCCTCACTGCCGGGACAGTATACAATGAGCAGTACTTC,CASSLTAGTVYNEQYF
few,TRBJ1-1,12,TRBV12-5,.,TGTGCTAGTGGTCCTCTGGACACTGAAGCTTTCTTT,CASGPLDTEAFF
.,TRBJ2-7,13,TRBV27,TRBD2,TGTGCCAGCAAAGGGGAGGGCTTCTACGAGCAGTACTTC,CASKGEGFYEQYF
few,TRBJ2-1,13,TRBV7-2,.,TGTGCCAGCAGCTTGGCCTGGGACAATGAGCAGTTCTTC,CASSLAWDNEQFF
.,TRBJ2-7,18,TRBV3-1,TRBD2,TGTGCCAGCAGCCAAGGAGGACTAGCGGGAGAGGGGTCCTACGAGCAGTACTTC,CASSQGGLAGEGSYEQYF
few,TRBJ2-7,17,TRBV10-3,TRBD2,TGTGCCATCAGCGAAATTTTCACTAGCGGGAGGGCCTACGAGCAGTACTTC,CAISEIFTSGRAYEQYF
.,TRBJ2-1,14,TRBV15,.,TGTGCCACCAGCAGAGAGGGACTGGGAGATGAGCAGTTCTTC,CATSREGLGDEQFF
.,TRBJ1-2,12,TRBV30,.,TGTGCCTGGAGGAGACCTCCCGGGGGCTACACCTTC,CAWRRPPGGYTF
.,TRBJ2-1,15,TRBV2,TRBD2,TGTGCCAGCCAGGCTTCCAGGCAGGGAGGGCAAGAGCAGTTCTTC,CASQASRQGGQEQFF
.,TRBJ2-1,15,TRBV11-2,TRBD1,TGTGCCAGCAGCTCGAGCCGGGACAGGGGGCGGGAGCAGTTCTTC,CASSSSRDRGREQFF
.,TRBJ2-1,14,TRBV28,TRBD1,TGTGCCAGCTCGACAGGGGGTTATCGGAATGAGCAGTTCTTC,CASSTGGYRNEQFF
few,TRBJ2-7,15,TRBV20-1,.,TGCAGTGCCCCTTACGGGAAGGCAGGGGATGACGAGCAGTACTTC,CSAPYGKAGDDEQYF
.,TRBJ2-1,9,TRBV29-1,.,TGCAGCGTTGAAGATGAGCAGTTCTTC,CSVEDEQFF
few,TRBJ2-6,17,TRBV27,TRBD2,TGTGCCAGCAGTCCAATAGCGGGAGGGACTGGGGCCAACGTCCTGACTTTC,CASSPIAGGTGANVLTF
.,TRBJ2-7,13,TRBV20-1,TRBD2,TGCAGTGCAGGACCGACTAGCGGGAGCCCGCAGTACTTC,CSAGPTSGSPQYF
.,TRBJ2-7,15,TRBV20-1,.,TGCAGTGCTAGGGGACCCGACCACTCCTACAATGAGCAGTACTTC,CSARGPDHSYNEQYF
.,TRBJ2-2,14,TRBV7-7,.,TGTGCCAGCAGCGTAAGTGGGGGGACCGGGGAGCTGTTTTTT,CASSVSGGTGELFF
.,TRBJ1-5,15,TRBV7-2,.,TGTGCCAGCAGCTTAAGGGGTAGGCAAAATCAGCCCCAGCATTTT,CASSLRGRQNQPQHF
few,TRBJ1-6,15,TRBV7-2,.,TGTGCCAGCAGCTTAGGGGTGTCAGGATCCTCACCCCTCCACTTT,CASSLGVSGSSPLHF
.,TRBJ1-1,14,TRBV27,.,TGTGCCAGCAGTTTTGCGGGGAGGAACACTGAAGCTTTCTTT,CASSFAGRNTEAFF
few,TRBJ2-1,17,TRBV12-3/TRBV12-4,TRBD2,TGTGCCAGCATAACATCCGCGCTAGCGGGAGTAGGCAATGAGCAGTTCTTC,CASITSALAGVGNEQFF
few,TRBJ1-2,11,TRBV10-3,.,TGTGCCATCAGTGCCGACTTAGGCTACACCTTC,CAISADLGYTF
.,TRBJ2-1,14,TRBV28,.,TGTGCCAGCAGTTTCAGGAGAAGTAACAATGAGCAGTTCTTC,CASSFRRSNNEQFF
few,TRBJ1-2,16,TRBV25-1,.,TGTGCCAGCAGTGATGGGGATTGGGTTGGGGAGGATGGCTACACCTTC,CASSDGDWVGEDGYTF
many,TRBJ1-6,14,TRBV20-1,TRBD1,TGCAGTGCGGGGGGGACAGGGAATAATTCACCCCTCCACTTT,CSAGGTGNNSPLHF
.,TRBJ1-2,14,TRBV20-1,.,TGCAGTGCTAGTCGCGCCGAAGTAGTTTCTGGCTACACCTTC,CSASRAEVVSGYTF
.,TRBJ2-7,13,TRBV29-1,.,TGCAGCGCCGGACAAACTTCGTTGGGGGAGCAGTACTTC,CSAGQTSLGEQYF
many,TRBJ2-7,11,TRBV29-1,TRBD2,TGCAGTGTCCGGGGGGGGCACGAGCAGTACTTC,CSVRGGHEQYF
.,TRBJ1-1,14,TRBV20-1,TRBD1,TGCAGTGCCACAGACAGGGGCCGAAACACTGAAGCTTTCTTT,CSATDRGRNTEAFF
.,TRBJ2-2,15,TRBV7-9,.,TGTGCCAGCAGCATGCAGGGATTGAGCACCGGGGAGCTGTTTTTT,CASSMQGLSTGELFF
.,TRBJ1-2,11,TRBV5-4,.,TGTGCCAGCGGAATCCGCTATGGCTACACCTTC,CASGIRYGYTF
few,TRBJ2-5,14,TRBV12-3/TRBV12-4,TRBD1,TGTGCCAGCGCCCGGGACAGCCCCCAAGAGACCCAGTACTTC,CASARDSPQETQYF
.,TRBJ2-7,14,TRBV5-1,.,TGCGCCAGCAGACCGGACGTCCCATCGTACGAGCAGTACTTC,CASRPDVPSYEQYF
few,TRBJ2-3,16,TRBV6-7,.,TGTGCCAGCACCCTACCACGACAGATGAGGACAGATACGCAGTATTTT,CASTLPRQMRTDTQYF
once,TRBJ2-7,13,TRBV24-1,TRBD2,TGTGCCACCAGCTTGGCGGGAGACTACGAGCAGTACTTC,CATSLAGDYEQYF
.,TRBJ2-5,13,TRBV24-1,.,TGTGCCACCAGTGAACCCGTTACAGGGCATTGGTACTTC,CATSEPVTGHWYF
.,TRBJ1-6,15,TRBV2,.,TGTGCCAGCAGTGATGGGGCCGCCTATGGTTCACCCCTCCACTTT,CASSDGAAYGSPLHF
.,TRBJ2-1,16,TRBV28,.,TGTGCCAGCACCATCCTGGGGGGGCTTGACAACAATGAGCAGTTCTTC,CASTILGGLDNNEQFF
.,TRBJ2-7,17,TRBV24-1,.,TGTGCCACCAGTGGAGGTCCAGGGACTCCCACACCCTACGAGCAGTACTTC,CATSGGPGTPTPYEQYF
once,TRBJ2-4,20,TRBV3-1,TRBD2,TGTGCCAGCAGCCCACGGACTAGCGGGGGTTCTCGGACGTCCAAAAACATTCAGTACTTC,CASSPRTSGGSRTSKNIQYF
.,TRBJ2-5,15,TRBV2,TRBD1,TGTGCCAGCAGGGAGACAGGGGGCTATCAAGAGACCCAGTACTTC,CASRETGGYQETQYF